This is a list of T cell receptor beta chains from one sample in a study of blood T cell repertoires in COVID-19. Sequencing used immunoSEQ multiplex PCR; TCRdb keeps in-frame clones, though not all of them. The table lists over 250,000 clones, approximately 90% of them singletons. Sample: peripheral blood. These receptors were taken from a woman between 40 and 50 years old who had recovered from COVID-19. The CDR3 runs from the conserved cysteine through the conserved F or W. The D gene is left open where the match is weak. Clone size, where shown, is once, few, many, or a class for clones that have expanded.

TRBD1,TRBJ2-7,NA,TRBV5-5,TGTGCCAGCAGCTCACACCCCCGGACAGGGGGCCCCCTCTACGAGCAGTACTTC,CASSSHPRTGGPLYEQYF
NA,TRBJ2-7,NA,TRBV30,TGTGCCTGGATGGGGCCCCGGGAGCAGTACTTC,CAWMGPREQYF
NA,TRBJ1-5,once,TRBV30,TGTGCCTGGAGTGACGGACTGAACAATCAGCCCCAGCATTTT,CAWSDGLNNQPQHF
NA,TRBJ2-5,NA,TRBV10-1,TGCGCCAGCAGTGAGCCGTTTCGGGAGACCCAGTACTTC,CASSEPFRETQYF
NA,TRBJ1-1,NA,TRBV6-2/TRBV6-3,TGTGCCAGCAGTTCCCCAGGGTCTGAAGCTTTCTTT,CASSSPGSEAFF
TRBD1,TRBJ2-3,NA,TRBV24-1,TGTGCCACCAGTGAACCCCGGGACAGTATCCCAGATACGCAGTATTTT,CATSEPRDSIPDTQYF
TRBD2,TRBJ2-2,NA,TRBV5-1,TGCGCCAGCAGCGCTACTAGCGGACCGAACACCGGGGAGCTGTTTTTT,CASSATSGPNTGELFF
TRBD2,TRBJ2-1,NA,TRBV2,TGTGCCAGCAGTGAAGAAAGCGGGAGGTTCGGCAATGAGCAGTTCTTC,CASSEESGRFGNEQFF
TRBD2,TRBJ2-7,NA,TRBV5-8,TGTGCCAGCAGCTCGAAAACTAGCGGGGCCCCCTACGAGCAGTACTTC,CASSSKTSGAPYEQYF
NA,TRBJ2-1,NA,TRBV16,TGTGCCAGCAGCCAACGGCTAGCGCTTGAGCAGTTCTTC,CASSQRLALEQFF
TRBD1,TRBJ2-5,NA,TRBV5-1,TGCGCCAGCAGCTTGGCGGGACAGGGGGTGGGAGAGACCCAGTACTTC,CASSLAGQGVGETQYF
NA,TRBJ2-3,NA,TRBV6-6,TGTGCCAGCAGCATAGGACTCCGGACGGATACGCAGTATTTT,CASSIGLRTDTQYF
NA,TRBJ2-2,NA,TRBV5-1,TGCGCCAGCAGCTTGAAGCCCTCGGGGACCGGGGAGCTGTTTTTT,CASSLKPSGTGELFF
TRBD1,TRBJ2-7,NA,TRBV4-1,TGCGCCAGCAGCCACCCGACAGGGCAACCCTACGAGCAGTACTTC,CASSHPTGQPYEQYF
NA,TRBJ2-1,NA,TRBV15,TGTGCCACCAGCACCACACCTAGCTCCTACAATGAGCAGTTCTTC,CATSTTPSSYNEQFF
TRBD1,TRBJ1-2,NA,TRBV6-2/TRBV6-3,TGTGCCAGCAGTCACGACCCCGACAGGGTTGGCTACACCTTC,CASSHDPDRVGYTF
NA,TRBJ2-3,once,TRBV5-1,TGCGCCACGGCGGGACTTCTCACAGATACGCAGTATTTT,CATAGLLTDTQYF
TRBD2,TRBJ2-2,NA,TRBV4-3,TGCGCCAGCAGCCACCGGGGGGGGCCGAGGGGCACCGGGGAGCTGTTTTTT,CASSHRGGPRGTGELFF
TRBD2,TRBJ2-1,NA,TRBV5-1,TGCGCCAGCAGCCCCCGCGGGGGGGGCGCCTACAATGAGCAGTTCTTC,CASSPRGGGAYNEQFF
TRBD2,TRBJ2-1,NA,TRBV29-1,TGCAGCGCCCGTGGCCTAGCGGGAGTTGGGGATGAGCAGTTCTTC,CSARGLAGVGDEQFF
NA,TRBJ1-1,NA,TRBV29-1,TGCAGCGTTGGTCTGGGGAGTGTTGGCACTGAAGCTTTCTTT,CSVGLGSVGTEAFF
NA,TRBJ2-7,NA,TRBV14,TGTGCCAGCAGCCAAGGTCCGCAGCGGCAGTACTTC,CASSQGPQRQYF
TRBD1,TRBJ1-6,NA,TRBV7-2,TGTGCCAGCAGCGCGGGACAGGGAGAGAATTCACCCCTCCACTTT,CASSAGQGENSPLHF
NA,TRBJ1-1,NA,TRBV30,TGTGCCTTCGGTAACAGGGACACTGAAGCTTTCTTT,CAFGNRDTEAFF
NA,TRBJ2-1,few,TRBV10-2,TGCGCCAGCAGTGGCGCTCACAATGAGCAGTTCTTC,CASSGAHNEQFF
TRBD1,TRBJ1-1,NA,TRBV5-1,TGCGCCAGCAGCCTGGGACAGACGAACACTGAAGCTTTCTTT,CASSLGQTNTEAFF
NA,TRBJ2-5,NA,TRBV19,TGTGCCAGTAGTATTGGGCAACGGGCCGTCGGCGGGGAGACCCAGTACTTC,CASSIGQRAVGGETQYF
NA,TRBJ2-5,NA,TRBV5-4,TGTGCCAGCAGCACCCCGGGACTAGAGACCCAGTACTTC,CASSTPGLETQYF
TRBD2,TRBJ2-5,few,TRBV6-1,TGTGCCAGCCGTCAAACTAGCGGGAGAGAGACCCAGTACTTC,CASRQTSGRETQYF